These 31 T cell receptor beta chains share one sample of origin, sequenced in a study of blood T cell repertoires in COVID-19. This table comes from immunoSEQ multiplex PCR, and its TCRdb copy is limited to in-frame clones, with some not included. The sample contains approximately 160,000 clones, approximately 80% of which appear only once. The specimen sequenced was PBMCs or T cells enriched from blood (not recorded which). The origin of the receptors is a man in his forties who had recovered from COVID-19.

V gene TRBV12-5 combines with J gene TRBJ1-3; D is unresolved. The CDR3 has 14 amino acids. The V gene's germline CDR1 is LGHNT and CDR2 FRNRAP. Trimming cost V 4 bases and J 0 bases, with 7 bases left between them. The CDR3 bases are TGTGCTAGTGGTTCCAGGCTCTCTGGAAACACCATATATTTT. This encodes CASGSRLSGNTIYF.

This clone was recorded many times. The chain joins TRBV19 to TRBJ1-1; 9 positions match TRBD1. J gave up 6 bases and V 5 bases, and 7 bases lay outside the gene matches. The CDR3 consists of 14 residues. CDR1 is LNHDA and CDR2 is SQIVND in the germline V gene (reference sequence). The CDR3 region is CASSATGGAAEAFF. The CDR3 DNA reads TGTGCCAGTAGTGCCACAGGGGGCGCGGCTGAAGCTTTCTTT.

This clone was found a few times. The CDR3 here is CASNPLEASGGLYNEQFF. CDR3 nucleotides: TGTGCCAGCAACCCGCTAGAGGCTAGCGGGGGCCTCTACAATGAGCAGTTCTTC. The gene calls are TRBV2 and TRBJ2-1; 10 bases align to TRBD2. The V gene end was trimmed by 7 bases and the J gene end by 3 bases; junction bases not matched to a gene: 15. Per the germline V gene, CDR1 is SNHLY and CDR2 is FYNNEI. The CDR3 runs to 18 residues. The whole variable domain, filled in from reference TRBV2 and TRBJ2-1, reads EPEVTQTPSHQVTQMGQEVILRCVPISNHLYFYWYRQILGQKVEFLVSFYNNEISEKSEIFDDQFSVERPDGSNFTLKIRSTKLEDSAMYFCASNPLEASGGLYNEQFFGPGTRLTVL.

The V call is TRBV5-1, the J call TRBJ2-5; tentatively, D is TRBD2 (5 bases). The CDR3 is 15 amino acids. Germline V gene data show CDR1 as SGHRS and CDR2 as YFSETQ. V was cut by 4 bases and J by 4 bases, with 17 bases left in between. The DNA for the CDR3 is TGCGCCAGCAGCCCTCGGACTGGGGTGGGAGAGACCCAGTACTTC. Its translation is CASSPRTGVGETQYF.

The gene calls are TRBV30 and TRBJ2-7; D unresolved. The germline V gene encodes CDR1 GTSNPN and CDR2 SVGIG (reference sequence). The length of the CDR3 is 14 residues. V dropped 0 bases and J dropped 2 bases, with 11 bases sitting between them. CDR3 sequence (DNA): TGTGCCTGGAGTGTAGCAGGATCCCCCTACGAGCAGTACTTC. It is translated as CAWSVAGSPYEQYF.

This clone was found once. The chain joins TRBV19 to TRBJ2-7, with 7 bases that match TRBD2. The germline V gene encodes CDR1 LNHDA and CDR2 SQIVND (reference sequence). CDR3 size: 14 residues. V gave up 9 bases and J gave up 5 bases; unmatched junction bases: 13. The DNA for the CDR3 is TGTGCCAGGTGGGGGGGGGTTGAGTCTGACGAGCAGTACGTC. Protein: CARWGGVESDEQYV.

CDR3 coding DNA: TGTGCCAGTAGTATACTTCTAGCGACCGGGGAGCTGTTTTTT. It codes for CASSILLATGELFF. V is TRBV19 and J is TRBJ2-2; D possibly corresponds to TRBD2 (6 bases). Trimming took 2 bases from V and 5 from J, leaving 9 bases between them. CDR3 length equals 14 residues. Germline V gene data show CDR1 as LNHDA and CDR2 as SQIVND (reference sequence).

For the CDR3, the DNA is TGTGCCAGCAGCGGACAGGGGGCATCGCCCCAGCATTTT. Residues: CASSGQGASPQHF. The V gene is TRBV2, the J gene TRBJ1-5; 11 bases fit TRBD1. Per germline, CDR1 SNHLY and CDR2 FYNNEI. The junction had 4 bases not matched to a gene; V was cut back by 6 bases and J by 9 bases. CDR3 length: 13 residues. The whole variable domain, remainder taken from reference TRBV2 and TRBJ1-5, is EPEVTQTPSHQVTQMGQEVILRCVPISNHLYFYWYRQILGQKVEFLVSFYNNEISEKSEIFDDQFSVERPDGSNFTLKIRSTKLEDSAMYFCASSGQGASPQHFGDGTRLSIL.

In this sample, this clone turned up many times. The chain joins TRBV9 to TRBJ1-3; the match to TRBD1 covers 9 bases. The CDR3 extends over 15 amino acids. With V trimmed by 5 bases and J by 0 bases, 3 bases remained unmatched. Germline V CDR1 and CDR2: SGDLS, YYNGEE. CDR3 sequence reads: CASRGQGISGNTIYF. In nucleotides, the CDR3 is TGTGCCAGCAGAGGACAGGGGATCTCTGGAAACACCATATATTTT.

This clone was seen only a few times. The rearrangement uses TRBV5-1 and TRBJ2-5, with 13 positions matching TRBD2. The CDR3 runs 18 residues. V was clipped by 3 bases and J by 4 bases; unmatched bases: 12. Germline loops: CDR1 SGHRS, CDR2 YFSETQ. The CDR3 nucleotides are TGCGCCAGCAGCTCTGCATTACTAGCGGGGGGGCAAGGAGAGACCCAGTACTTC. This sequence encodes CASSSALLAGGQGETQYF. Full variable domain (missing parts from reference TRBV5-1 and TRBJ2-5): KAGVTQTPRYLIKTRGQQVTLSCSPISGHRSVSWYQQTPGQGLQFLFEYFSETQRNKGNFPGRFSGRQFSNSRSEMNVSTLELGDSALYLCASSSALLAGGQGETQYFGPGTRLLVL.

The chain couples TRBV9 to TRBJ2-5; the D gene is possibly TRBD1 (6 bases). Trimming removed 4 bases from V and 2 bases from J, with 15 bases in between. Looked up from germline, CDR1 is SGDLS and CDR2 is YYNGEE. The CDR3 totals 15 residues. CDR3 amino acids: CASSIGTFGQETQYF. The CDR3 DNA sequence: TGTGCCAGCAGCATAGGGACATTCGGGCAAGAGACCCAGTACTTC.

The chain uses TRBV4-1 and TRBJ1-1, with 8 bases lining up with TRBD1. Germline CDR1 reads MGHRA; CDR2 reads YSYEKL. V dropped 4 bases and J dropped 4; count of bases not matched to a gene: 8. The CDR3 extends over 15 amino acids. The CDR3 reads CASSPQGVYGTEAFF. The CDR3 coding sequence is TGCGCCAGCAGCCCACAGGGGGTATATGGCACTGAAGCTTTCTTT.

The CDR3 nucleotides are TGTGCCAGCAGCGCCCGGACAGGGAACTATGGCTACACCTTC. Translated, it gives CASSARTGNYGYTF. This rearrangement joins TRBV7-8 to TRBJ1-2, with 8 bases that match TRBD1. The germline V gene has CDR1 SGHVS and CDR2 FQNEAQ. The V and J ends lost 5 bases and 2 bases, in that order; junction bases with no gene match: 4. The CDR3 is 14 residues long.

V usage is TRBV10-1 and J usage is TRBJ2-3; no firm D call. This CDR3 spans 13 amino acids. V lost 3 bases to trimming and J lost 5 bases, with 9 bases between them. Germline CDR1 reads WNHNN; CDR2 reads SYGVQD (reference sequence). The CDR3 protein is CASSDTLGDTQYF. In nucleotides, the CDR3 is TGCGCCAGCAGTGACACCCTAGGAGATACGCAGTATTTT.

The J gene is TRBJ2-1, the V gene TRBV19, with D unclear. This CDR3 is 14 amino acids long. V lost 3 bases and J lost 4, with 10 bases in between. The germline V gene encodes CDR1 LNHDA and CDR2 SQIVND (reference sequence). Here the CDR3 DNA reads TGTGCCAGTAGTATTGCAGGCCCTTACAATGAGCAGTTCTTC. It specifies CASSIAGPYNEQFF.

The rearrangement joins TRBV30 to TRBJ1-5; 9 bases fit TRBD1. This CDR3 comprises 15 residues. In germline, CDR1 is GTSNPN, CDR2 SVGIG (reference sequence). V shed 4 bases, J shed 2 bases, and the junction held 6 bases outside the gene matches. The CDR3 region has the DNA TGTGCCTGGACCCCGACAGGGGGAGGCAATCAGCCCCAGCATTTT. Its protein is CAWTPTGGGNQPQHF.

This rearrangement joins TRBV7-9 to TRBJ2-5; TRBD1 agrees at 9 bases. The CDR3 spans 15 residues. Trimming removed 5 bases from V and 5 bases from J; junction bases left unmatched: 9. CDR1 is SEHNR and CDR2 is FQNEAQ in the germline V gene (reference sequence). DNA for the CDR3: TGTGCCAGCAGCCACGACGGGACAGGGATGGAGACCCAGTACTTC. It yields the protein CASSHDGTGMETQYF.

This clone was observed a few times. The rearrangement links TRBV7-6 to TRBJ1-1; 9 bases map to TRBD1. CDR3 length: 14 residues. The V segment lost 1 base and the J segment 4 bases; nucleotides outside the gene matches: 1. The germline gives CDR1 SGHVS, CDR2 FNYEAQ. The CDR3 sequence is CASSLEDRGTEAFF. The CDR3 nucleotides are TGTGCCAGCAGCTTAGAGGACAGGGGCACTGAAGCTTTCTTT.

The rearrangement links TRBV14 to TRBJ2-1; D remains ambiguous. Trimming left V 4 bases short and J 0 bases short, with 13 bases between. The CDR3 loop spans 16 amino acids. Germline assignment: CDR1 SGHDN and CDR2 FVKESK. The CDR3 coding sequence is TGTGCCAGCAGCCCAACCACCTGGAGCTCCTACAATGAGCAGTTCTTC. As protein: CASSPTTWSSYNEQFF.

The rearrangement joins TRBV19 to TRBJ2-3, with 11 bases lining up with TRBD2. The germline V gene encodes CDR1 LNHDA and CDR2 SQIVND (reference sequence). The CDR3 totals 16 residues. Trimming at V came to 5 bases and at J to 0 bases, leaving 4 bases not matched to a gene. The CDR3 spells CASSSRLAGSTDTQYF. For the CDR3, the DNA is TGTGCCAGTAGTTCCCGACTAGCGGGGAGCACAGATACGCAGTATTTT.

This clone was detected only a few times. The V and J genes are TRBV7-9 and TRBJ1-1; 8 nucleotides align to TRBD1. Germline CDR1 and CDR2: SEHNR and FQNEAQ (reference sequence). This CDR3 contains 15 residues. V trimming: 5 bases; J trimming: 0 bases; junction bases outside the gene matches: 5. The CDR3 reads CASSRQDRVNTEAFF. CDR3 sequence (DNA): TGTGCCAGCAGCCGCCAGGACAGGGTGAACACTGAAGCTTTCTTT.

The CDR3 coding sequence is TGTGCCAGTAGTATTGGCGGAGGGTGGACTTCCTACAATGAGCAGTTCTTC. Its protein is CASSIGGGWTSYNEQFF. The rearrangement joins TRBV19 to TRBJ2-1; TRBD2 might be the D (6 bases). The CDR3 has 17 amino acids. The V end lost 3 bases, the J end lost 1 base, and 16 bases lay between the germline ends. Germline V lookup: CDR1 LNHDA, CDR2 SQIVND (reference sequence).

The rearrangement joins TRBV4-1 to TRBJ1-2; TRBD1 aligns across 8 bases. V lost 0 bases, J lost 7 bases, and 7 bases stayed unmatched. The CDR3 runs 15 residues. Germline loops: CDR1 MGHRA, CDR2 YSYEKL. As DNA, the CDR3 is TGCGCCAGCAGCCAAGAGGACGCAGGGGGCCTTGGCTACACCTTC. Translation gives CASSQEDAGGLGYTF.

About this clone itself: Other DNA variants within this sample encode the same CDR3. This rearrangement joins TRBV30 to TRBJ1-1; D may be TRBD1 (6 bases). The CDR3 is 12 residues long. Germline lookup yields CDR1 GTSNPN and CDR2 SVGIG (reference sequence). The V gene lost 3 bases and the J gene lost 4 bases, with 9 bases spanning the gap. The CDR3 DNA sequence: TGTGCCTGGAGACAGGGCGTCACTGAAGCTTTCTTT. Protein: CAWRQGVTEAFF.

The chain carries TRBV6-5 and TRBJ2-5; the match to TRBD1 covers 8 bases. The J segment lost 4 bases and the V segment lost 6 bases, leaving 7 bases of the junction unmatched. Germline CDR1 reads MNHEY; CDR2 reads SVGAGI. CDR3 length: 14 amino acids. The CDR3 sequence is CASSPRTGTETQYF. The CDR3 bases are TGTGCCAGCAGCCCACGGACAGGGACAGAGACCCAGTACTTC.

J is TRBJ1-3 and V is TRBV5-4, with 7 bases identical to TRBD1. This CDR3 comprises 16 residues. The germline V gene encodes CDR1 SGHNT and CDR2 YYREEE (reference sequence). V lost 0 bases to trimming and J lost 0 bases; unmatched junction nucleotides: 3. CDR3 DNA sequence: TGTGCCAGCAGCTTGGTAGGGGGCCTCTCTGGAAACACCATATATTTT. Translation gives CASSLVGGLSGNTIYF.

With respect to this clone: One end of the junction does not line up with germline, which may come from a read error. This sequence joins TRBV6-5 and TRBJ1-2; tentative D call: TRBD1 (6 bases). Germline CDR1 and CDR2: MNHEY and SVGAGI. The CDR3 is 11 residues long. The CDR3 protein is CASSYKGGSHF. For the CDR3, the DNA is TGTGCCAGCAGTTATAAGGGGGGGAGTCACTTC.

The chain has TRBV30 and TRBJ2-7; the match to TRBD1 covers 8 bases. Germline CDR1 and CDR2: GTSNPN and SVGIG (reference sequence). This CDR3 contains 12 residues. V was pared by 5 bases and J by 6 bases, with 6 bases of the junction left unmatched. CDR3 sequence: CAWDRGSTEQYF. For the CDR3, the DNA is TGTGCCTGGGACAGGGGAAGTACCGAGCAGTACTTC.

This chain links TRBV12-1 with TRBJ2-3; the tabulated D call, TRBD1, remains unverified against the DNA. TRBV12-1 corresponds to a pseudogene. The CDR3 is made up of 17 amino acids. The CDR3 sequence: CASSPSFLQTEADTQYF. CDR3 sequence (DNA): TGTGCCAGCAGCCCGAGCTTTCTTCAGACAGAGGCAGATACGCAGTATTTT.

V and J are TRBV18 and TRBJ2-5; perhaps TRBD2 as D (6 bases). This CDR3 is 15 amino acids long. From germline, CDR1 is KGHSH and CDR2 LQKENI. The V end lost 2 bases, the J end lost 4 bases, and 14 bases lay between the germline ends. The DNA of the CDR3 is TGTGCCAGCTCACCAGCTAGCGACGGGCGAGAGACCCAGTACTTC. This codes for CASSPASDGRETQYF.

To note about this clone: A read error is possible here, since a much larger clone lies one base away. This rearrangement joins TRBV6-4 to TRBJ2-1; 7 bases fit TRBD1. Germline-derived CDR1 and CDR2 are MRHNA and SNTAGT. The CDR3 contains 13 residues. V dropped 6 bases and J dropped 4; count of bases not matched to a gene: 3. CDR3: CASSSGQYNEQFF. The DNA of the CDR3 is TGTGCCAGCAGCTCGGGACAGTACAATGAGCAGTTCTTC.